Below, one T cell receptor beta chain is given with its context. Its antigen is not identified. This entry belongs to a study of OX40 agonist ivuxolimab in advanced cancers. Study information: Patients took ivuxolimab, an agonistic anti-OX40 (CD134) antibody. Of the patients, three showed partial responses, one with hepatocellular carcinoma and two with cutaneous melanoma. Study-wide findings and caveats: Mean expanded clone counts were higher in CD8+ than CD4+ T cells. Blood T cells, both CD4+ and CD8+, expanded clonally by week 6 at 0.1 to 3.0 mg/kg.

Clones were sequenced by immunoSEQ multiplex PCR, and TCRdb holds only the in-frame ones, with some missing. The table includes approximately 17,000 clones, around 84% detected once. Germline assignment: CDR1 SGHAT and CDR2 FQNNGV. This CDR3 region has 15 residues. The V and J ends lost 3 bases and 1 base, in that order; junction bases with no gene match: 3. The clonotype comes from an adult with an advanced solid tumor such as melanoma, head and neck, liver or kidney cancer. Sequencing was performed on CD4+ or CD8+ T cells sorted from blood, taken in a trial of the OX40 agonist ivuxolimab. The chain joins TRBV11-2 to TRBJ2-5; TRBD1 matches 9 bases. The CDR3 DNA reads as TGTGCCAGCAGCTTCGGGACAGGGAGCCAAGAGACCCAGTACTTC. It specifies CASSFGTGSQETQYF.